These 3 T cell receptor beta chains share one sample of origin, sequenced in a study of identical twins. In TCRdb, the 5' RACE reads were re-called with MiXCR into one record per CDR3 protein. The sample carries 600,000 to 700,000 distinct CDR3 sequences, 21% recorded once. A further study also used this sample, focusing on T cells expressing NK-cell markers.

Material: PBMCs. Receptors originate from a woman younger than 35 in good health.

This clonotype was seen more than once but under ten times. The V and J genes are TRBV9 and TRBJ1-1; weak D call: TRBD1 (6 bases). Looked up from germline, CDR1 is SGDLS and CDR2 is YYNGEE. Trimming shortened V by 2 bases and J by 3 bases, and 8 bases separated the two germline ends. This CDR3 has 13 amino acids. The CDR3 DNA reads as TGTGCCAGCAGCGTGTCAGGGGACACTGAAGCTTTCTTT. As protein: CASSVSGDTEAFF.

This clonotype was seen ten or more times. One junction end disagrees with the germline gene, perhaps due to a read error. V usage is TRBV7-2 and J usage is TRBJ1-2; TRBD1 might be the D (5 bases). This CDR3 is 13 amino acids long. Germline lookup yields CDR1 SGHTA and CDR2 FQGNSA. The CDR3 sequence is CASSYDSNYGYTF. CDR3 coding DNA: TGCGCCAGCAGCTATGACAGTAATTATGGCTACACCTTC.

The rearrangement uses TRBV12-3 or TRBV12-4 and TRBJ2-3, with 10 bases aligning to TRBD2. This CDR3 contains 16 residues. J lost 6 bases, V lost 3 bases, and 9 bases had no gene match. CDR3 nucleotides: TGTGCCAGCAGTTTGGGGATAGCGGGGGGAGAGGATACGCAGTATTTT. As protein: CASSLGIAGGEDTQYF.